These T cell receptor beta chains were read from a single sample in a study of T-cell memory formation after mild COVID-19. TCRdb re-called the 5' RACE reads through MiXCR, storing one row per CDR3 protein. The sample carries around 450,000 distinct CDR3 sequences, 20% recorded once. The specimen was PBMCs or a T cell subset sorted from them (not recorded which). The source is an adult woman who had mild COVID-19 (a few samples of this study predate the infection). Cell type and time point are not known. Each CDR3 is given with its conserved first and last residue. The order of the fields is clone size, D gene, V gene, J gene, CDR3 DNA, CDR3 protein. The D gene is left open where the match is weak. For some rows the clone size is stated as once, few or many, or as a class when expanded; others skip it.

few	TRBD2	TRBV12-3/TRBV12-4	TRBJ2-1	TGTGCCAGCAGTTTGGGCGGGGGATATGGCAATGAGCAGTTCTTC	CASSLGGGYGNEQFF
few	NA	TRBV9	TRBJ2-5	TGTGCCAGCAGCGTAGGCCTTGGAGGGGGGGCCCGAGAGACCCAGTACTTC	CASSVGLGGGARETQYF
NA	TRBD1	TRBV24-1	TRBJ1-2	TGTGCCACCAGTGATCCCAACCAGCGGACAGGGGACTACTATGGCTACACCTTC	CATSDPNQRTGDYYGYTF
few	NA	TRBV5-6	TRBJ1-1	TGTGCCAGCACGTTAGTAGGAGGGAGCACTGAAGCTTTCTTT	CASTLVGGSTEAFF
few	TRBD1	TRBV7-9	TRBJ1-1	TGTGCCAGCAGCTCCCCCAGGATGGGCAGGGGGCGAGGAACTGAAGCTTTCTTT	CASSSPRMGRGRGTEAFF
NA	NA	TRBV24-1	TRBJ1-5	TGTGCCACCAGTGACAGGGTGAATCAGCCCCAGCATTTT	CATSDRVNQPQHF
NA	NA	TRBV7-9	TRBJ2-1	TGTGCCAGCTACGACGGGATCGATGAGCAGTTCTTC	CASYDGIDEQFF
NA	TRBD1	TRBV6-2/TRBV6-3	TRBJ1-4	TGTGCCAGCACCTATAAATCTCCGGGACAGGGCGACCCGAAGCTACCGGATAGAATGAAGAAACTGTTTTTT	CASTYKSPGQGDPKLPDRMKKLFF
NA	TRBD1	TRBV27	TRBJ2-1	TGTGCCACTACAAGACAGGGGGCTGGAAATGAGCAGTTCTTC	CATTRQGAGNEQFF
NA	TRBD1	TRBV4-1	TRBJ2-7	TGCGCCAGCAGCCAATTCACGGGACAGAGCTCCTACGAGCAGTACTTC	CASSQFTGQSSYEQYF
few	TRBD1	TRBV12-3/TRBV12-4	TRBJ1-1	TGTGCCAGCAGGGGACAGGCCTCTGTGAACACTGAAGCTTTCTTT	CASRGQASVNTEAFF
NA	TRBD1	TRBV24-1	TRBJ2-1	TGTGCCACCAGTGAATCCGGGACAGGAAGGATCAATGAGCAGTTCTTC	CATSESGTGRINEQFF
NA	NA	TRBV7-9	TRBJ2-2	TGTGCCAGCAGACCCCTACAGGGTTCCACCGGGGAGCTGTTTTTT	CASRPLQGSTGELFF
NA	TRBD1	TRBV6-5	TRBJ2-7	TGTGCCAGCACGCCGGGACAGGGGTATAGCGAGCAGTACTTC	CASTPGQGYSEQYF
few	NA	TRBV6-1	TRBJ1-5	TGTGCCAGCACCCGGATCCAGGGTACGTTAGAGCTTAGCAATCAGCCCCAGCATTTT	CASTRIQGTLELSNQPQHF
NA	NA	TRBV12-3/TRBV12-4	TRBJ2-7	TGTGCCAGCAGTTCCTCCGGGACCCCCGACCTCTACGAGCAGTACTTC	CASSSSGTPDLYEQYF
NA	TRBD2	TRBV7-6	TRBJ2-1	TGTGCCAGCACTCGTACGGGGGGGGACTACAATGAGCAGTTCTTC	CASTRTGGDYNEQFF
many	TRBD2	TRBV5-1	TRBJ2-5	TGCGCCAGCAGCTTGGCCGCGAGGGAGCGGGAAAGGAAGACCCAGTACTTC	CASSLAARERERKTQYF
NA	NA	TRBV4-1	TRBJ2-1	TGCGCCAGCAGCCAGTCGATTCAGGGGGGGTGGAATGAGCAGTTCTTC	CASSQSIQGGWNEQFF
NA	NA	TRBV12-3/TRBV12-4	TRBJ1-1	TGTGCCAGCAGACTCTCCCTGGGGGACACTGAAGCTTTCTTT	CASRLSLGDTEAFF
NA	NA	TRBV11-3	TRBJ2-3	TGTGCCAGCAGCTTAAGGGGGGAGTGGAGCACAGATACGCAGTATTTT	CASSLRGEWSTDTQYF
few	NA	TRBV12-3/TRBV12-4	TRBJ1-1	TGTGCCAGCAGCCCTGCCGGAGCCGGACGGAACACTGAAGCTTTCTTT	CASSPAGAGRNTEAFF
NA	TRBD1	TRBV7-2	TRBJ2-3	TGTGCCAGCAGCTACACCGGGACAGGGGGCGTTTCCCAGTATTTT	CASSYTGTGGVSQYF
few	TRBD1	TRBV9	TRBJ1-2	TGTGCCAGCAGCAAACCGGGACAGGTCACTGTTAACTATGGCTACACCTTC	CASSKPGQVTVNYGYTF
NA	NA	TRBV7-9	TRBJ2-7	TGTGCCAGCAGCTGGTCAACGACTAGTTCCTACGAGCAGTACTTC	CASSWSTTSSYEQYF
NA	NA	TRBV7-9	TRBJ2-3	TGTGCCAGCAGCCCCGGGGGCCTGAGCACAGATACGCAGTATTTT	CASSPGGLSTDTQYF
NA	NA	TRBV7-2	TRBJ1-1	TGTGCCAGCAGCCCCTTGGGGGCCCTCCTGAACACTGAAGCTTTCTTT	CASSPLGALLNTEAFF
few	NA	TRBV29-1	TRBJ2-3	TGCAGCGTTGGGAAGGGAACAGATACGCAGTATTTT	CSVGKGTDTQYF
NA	TRBD1	TRBV7-3	TRBJ2-3	TGTGCCAGCAGCTTAGACCCGCAGGGGGCATACGATACGCAGTATTTT	CASSLDPQGAYDTQYF
NA	TRBD2	TRBV9	TRBJ2-1	TGTGCCAGCAGCGTAGCTAGCGGGAGTACTCATGAGCAGTTCTTC	CASSVASGSTHEQFF
few	NA	TRBV10-3	TRBJ2-3	TGTGCCATCAGTGATAGGGCGGGGGCCGGAGATACGCAGTATTTT	CAISDRAGAGDTQYF
many	NA	TRBV18	TRBJ1-2	TGTGCCAGCTCACCACCTTCGAACTATGGCTACACCTTC	CASSPPSNYGYTF
NA	NA	TRBV11-2	TRBJ2-5	TGTGCCAGCAGCCCGGGCGGACCAGCGGTCGGAGAGACCCAGTACTTC	CASSPGGPAVGETQYF
NA	NA	TRBV9	TRBJ2-4	TGTGCCAGCAGCTTCACAGGGGCCCGGGGGAACATTCAGTACTTC	CASSFTGARGNIQYF
few	TRBD1	TRBV11-2	TRBJ1-1	TGTGCCAGCAGCCCAACAGGGACAGCGAACACTGAAGCTTTCTTT	CASSPTGTANTEAFF
few	TRBD1	TRBV25-1	TRBJ2-4	TGTGCCACAGCAACGGGACAGGGCCTAAACATTCAGTACTTC	CATATGQGLNIQYF
few	TRBD2	TRBV20-1	TRBJ2-7	TGCAGTGCTAGAGCTGGACTAGCGGACTTTTACGAGCAGTACTTC	CSARAGLADFYEQYF
few	TRBD2	TRBV12-3/TRBV12-4	TRBJ2-5	TGTGCCAGCAGTTTAGTTCCTAGCGGGTTCCAAGAGACCCAGTACTTC	CASSLVPSGFQETQYF
NA	NA	TRBV12-3/TRBV12-4	TRBJ1-4	TGTGCCAGCAGTTGGCGGGGGGGGCTTGATGAAAAACTGTTTTTT	CASSWRGGLDEKLFF
NA	NA	TRBV15	TRBJ2-1	TGTGCCACCAGTCCCTCGGTTGAGCAGTTCTTC	CATSPSVEQFF
NA	NA	TRBV21-1	TRBJ2-1	TGTGCCAGCAGCAAAATATGCAGGGGCTGCAATGAGCAGTTCTTC	CASSKICRGCNEQFF
NA	NA	TRBV10-3	TRBJ1-1	TGTGCCATCAAACCCGCTCGGGGGGACACTGAAGCTTTCTTT	CAIKPARGDTEAFF